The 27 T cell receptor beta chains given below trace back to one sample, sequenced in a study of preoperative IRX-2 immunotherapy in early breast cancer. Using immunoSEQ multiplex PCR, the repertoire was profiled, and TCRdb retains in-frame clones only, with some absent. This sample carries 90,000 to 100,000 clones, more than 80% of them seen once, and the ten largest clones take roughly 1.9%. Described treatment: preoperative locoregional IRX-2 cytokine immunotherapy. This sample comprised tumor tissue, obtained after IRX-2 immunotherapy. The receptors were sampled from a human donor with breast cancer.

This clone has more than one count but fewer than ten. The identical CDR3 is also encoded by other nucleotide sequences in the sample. In DNA form, the CDR3 reads TGTGCCACCAGCAGAGGTGGGGTCGGGGAAAAACTGTTTTTT. It encodes CATSRGGVGEKLFF. The chain has TRBV15 and TRBJ1-4; D not certain. V lost 1 base and J lost 8, with 11 bases in between. Germline CDR1 and CDR2: LNHNV and YYDKDF (reference sequence). The CDR3 length is 14 residues.

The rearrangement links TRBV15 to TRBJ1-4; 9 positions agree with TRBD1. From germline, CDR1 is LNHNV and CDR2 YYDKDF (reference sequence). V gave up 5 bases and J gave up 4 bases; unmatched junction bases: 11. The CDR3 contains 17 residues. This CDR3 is CATSDRGGQGINEKLFF. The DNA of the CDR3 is TGTGCCACCAGCGACAGGGGGGGACAGGGAATTAATGAAAAACTGTTTTTT.

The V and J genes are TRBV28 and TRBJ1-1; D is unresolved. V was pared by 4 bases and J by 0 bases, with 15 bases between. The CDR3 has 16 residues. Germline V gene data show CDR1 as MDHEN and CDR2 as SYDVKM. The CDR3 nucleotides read TGTGCCAGCAGTTCCCTCTCCGGGGAGGTGAACACTGAAGCTTTCTTT. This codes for CASSSLSGEVNTEAFF.

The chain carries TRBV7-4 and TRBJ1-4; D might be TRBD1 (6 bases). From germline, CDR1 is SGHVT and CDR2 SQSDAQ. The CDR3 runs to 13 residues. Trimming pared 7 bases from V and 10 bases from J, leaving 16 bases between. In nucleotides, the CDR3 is TGTGCCAGCACCGGACAGATCTCAGGAAAACTGTTTTTT. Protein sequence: CASTGQISGKLFF.

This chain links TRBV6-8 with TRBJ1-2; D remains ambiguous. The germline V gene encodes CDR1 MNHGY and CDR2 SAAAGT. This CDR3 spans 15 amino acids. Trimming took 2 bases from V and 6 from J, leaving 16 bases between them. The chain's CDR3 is CASSYTTGVGNGYTF. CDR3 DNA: TGTGCCAGCAGTTACACGACCGGGGTCGGTAATGGCTACACCTTC.

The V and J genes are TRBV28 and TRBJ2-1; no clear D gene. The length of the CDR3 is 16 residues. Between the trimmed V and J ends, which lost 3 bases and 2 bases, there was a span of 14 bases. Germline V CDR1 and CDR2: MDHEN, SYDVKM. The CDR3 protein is CASSFGIIRTYNEQFF. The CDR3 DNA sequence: TGTGCCAGCAGTTTTGGGATAATTAGGACCTACAATGAGCAGTTCTTC.

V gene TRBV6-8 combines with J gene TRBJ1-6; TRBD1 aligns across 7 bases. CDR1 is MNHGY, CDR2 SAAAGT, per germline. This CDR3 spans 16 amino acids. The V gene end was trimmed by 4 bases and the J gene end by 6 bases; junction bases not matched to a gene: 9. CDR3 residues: CASSLKSTGSNSPLHF. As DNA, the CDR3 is TGTGCCAGCAGTTTGAAATCGACAGGGAGTAATTCACCCCTCCACTTT.

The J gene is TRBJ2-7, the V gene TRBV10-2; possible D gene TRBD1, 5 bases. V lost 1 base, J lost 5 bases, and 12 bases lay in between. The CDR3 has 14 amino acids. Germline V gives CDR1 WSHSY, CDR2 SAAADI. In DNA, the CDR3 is TGCGCCAGCAGTGAGTTATTAGCAGGGAACGAGCAGTACTTC. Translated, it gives CASSELLAGNEQYF.

The CDR3 DNA reads TGTGCCAGCAGCCCGGACAGGGGGGTCACCGGGGAGCTGTTTTTT. Translation: CASSPDRGVTGELFF. The J gene is TRBJ2-2, the V gene TRBV28, with TRBD1 identical over 10 bases. The germline CDR1 and CDR2 sequences are MDHEN and SYDVKM. J was trimmed by 4 bases and V by 6 bases; bases with no gene match: 5. The CDR3 contains 15 residues. Together with reference TRBV28 and TRBJ2-2, the CDR3 gives the full variable domain: DVKVTQSSRYLVKRTGEKVFLECVQDMDHENMFWYRQDPGLGLRLIYFSYDVKMKEKGDIPEGYSVSREKKERFSLILESASTNQTSMYLCASSPDRGVTGELFFGEGSRLTVL.

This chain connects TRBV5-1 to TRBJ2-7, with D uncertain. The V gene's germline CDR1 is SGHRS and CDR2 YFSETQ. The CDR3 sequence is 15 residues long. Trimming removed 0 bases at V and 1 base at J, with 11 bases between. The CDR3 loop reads CASSLEGTVSYEQYF. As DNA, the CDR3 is TGCGCCAGCAGCTTGGAGGGTACGGTTTCCTACGAGCAGTACTTC.

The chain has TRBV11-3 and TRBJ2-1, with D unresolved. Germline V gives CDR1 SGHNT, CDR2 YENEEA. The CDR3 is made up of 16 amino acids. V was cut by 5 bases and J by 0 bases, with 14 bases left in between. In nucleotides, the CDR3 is TGTGCCAGCAGCCAGGACGCAACGGGCTCCTACAATGAGCAGTTCTTC. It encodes CASSQDATGSYNEQFF.

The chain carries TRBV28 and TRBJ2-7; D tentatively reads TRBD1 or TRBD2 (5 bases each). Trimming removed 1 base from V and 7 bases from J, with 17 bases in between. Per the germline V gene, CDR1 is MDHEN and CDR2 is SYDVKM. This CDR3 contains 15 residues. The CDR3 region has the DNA TGTGCCAGCAGTTTATTGTCCGGGGCCCTAAAGGAGCAGTACTTC. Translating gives CASSLLSGALKEQYF.

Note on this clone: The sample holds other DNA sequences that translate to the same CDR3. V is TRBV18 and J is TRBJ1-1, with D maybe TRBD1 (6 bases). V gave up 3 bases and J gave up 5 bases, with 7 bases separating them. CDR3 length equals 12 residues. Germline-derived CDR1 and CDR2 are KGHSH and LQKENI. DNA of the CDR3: TGTGCCAGCTCACCTCAGGGGACTGAAGCTTTCTTT. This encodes CASSPQGTEAFF.

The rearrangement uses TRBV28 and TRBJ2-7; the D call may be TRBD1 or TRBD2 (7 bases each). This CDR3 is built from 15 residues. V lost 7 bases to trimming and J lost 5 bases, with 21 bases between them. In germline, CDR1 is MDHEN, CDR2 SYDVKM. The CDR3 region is CASIVTGRGRNEQYF. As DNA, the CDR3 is TGTGCCAGCATCGTGACAGGGAGGGGGAGAAACGAGCAGTACTTC.

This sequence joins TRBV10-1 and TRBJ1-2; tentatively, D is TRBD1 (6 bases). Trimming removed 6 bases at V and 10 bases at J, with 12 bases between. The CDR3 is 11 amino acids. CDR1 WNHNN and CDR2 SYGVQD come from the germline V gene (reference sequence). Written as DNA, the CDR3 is TGCGCCAGCAGGGGTTCAGGGGACTACACCTTC. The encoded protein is CASRGSGDYTF.

CDR3 loop: CASSSGTGAGETQYF. In DNA, the CDR3 is TGTGCCAGCAGCTCGGGGACAGGGGCGGGAGAGACCCAGTACTTC. The gene calls are TRBV6-8 and TRBJ2-5; 10 nucleotides agree with TRBD1. V lost 6 bases, J lost 4 bases, and 8 bases stayed unmatched. The CDR3 runs 15 residues. Germline V gives CDR1 MNHGY, CDR2 SAAAGT.

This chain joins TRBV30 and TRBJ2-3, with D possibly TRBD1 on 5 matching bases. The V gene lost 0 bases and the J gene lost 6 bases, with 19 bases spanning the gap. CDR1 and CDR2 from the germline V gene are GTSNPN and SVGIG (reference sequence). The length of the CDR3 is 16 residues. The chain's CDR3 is CAWSVRARGLRDTQYF. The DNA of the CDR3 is TGTGCCTGGAGTGTACGGGCAAGGGGCCTGAGGGATACGCAGTATTTT. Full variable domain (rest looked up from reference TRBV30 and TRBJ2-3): SQTIHQWPATLVQPVGSPLSLECTVEGTSNPNLYWYRQAAGRGLQLLFYSVGIGQISSEVPQNLSASRPQDRQFILSSKKLLLSDSGFYLCAWSVRARGLRDTQYFGPGTRLTVL.

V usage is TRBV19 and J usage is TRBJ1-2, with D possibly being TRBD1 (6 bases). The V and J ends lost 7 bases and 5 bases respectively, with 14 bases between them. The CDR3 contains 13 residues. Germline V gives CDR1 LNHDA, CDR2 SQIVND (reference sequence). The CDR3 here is CASIAQGSYGYTF. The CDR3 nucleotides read TGTGCCAGTATTGCGCAGGGGTCTTATGGCTACACCTTC.

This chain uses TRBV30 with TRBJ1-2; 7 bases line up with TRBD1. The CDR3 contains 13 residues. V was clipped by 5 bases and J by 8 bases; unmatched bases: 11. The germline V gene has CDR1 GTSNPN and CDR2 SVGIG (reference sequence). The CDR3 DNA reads TGTGCCTGGGATACGACAGGGTTGGGCGGCTACACCTTC. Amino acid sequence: CAWDTTGLGGYTF.

The chain's CDR3 is CASSPQTGQVHEQYF. The DNA of the CDR3 is TGCGCCAGCAGCCCCCAAACAGGACAGGTCCACGAGCAGTACTTC. The chain has TRBV5-1 and TRBJ2-7, with 7 bases fitting TRBD1. V dropped 4 bases and J dropped 5; count of bases not matched to a gene: 12. Per germline, CDR1 SGHRS and CDR2 YFSETQ. The CDR3 loop spans 15 amino acids.

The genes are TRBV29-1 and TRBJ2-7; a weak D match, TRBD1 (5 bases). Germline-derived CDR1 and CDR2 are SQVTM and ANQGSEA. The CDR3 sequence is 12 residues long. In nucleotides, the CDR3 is TGCGGCGCAGGAGAGGACATCTACGAGCAGTACTTC. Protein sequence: CGAGEDIYEQYF.

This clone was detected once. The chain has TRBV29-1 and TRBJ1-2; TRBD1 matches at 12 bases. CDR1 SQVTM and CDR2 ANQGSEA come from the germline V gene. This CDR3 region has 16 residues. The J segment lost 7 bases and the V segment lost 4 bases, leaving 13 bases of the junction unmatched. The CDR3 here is CSVGIGTGTGGSGYTF. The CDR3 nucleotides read TGCAGCGTTGGGATTGGGACCGGGACAGGGGGCTCTGGCTACACCTTC.

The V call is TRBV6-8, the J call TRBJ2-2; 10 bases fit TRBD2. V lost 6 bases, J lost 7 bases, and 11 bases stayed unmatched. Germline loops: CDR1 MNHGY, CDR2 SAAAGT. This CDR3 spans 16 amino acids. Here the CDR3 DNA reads TGTGCCAGCAGCTCAAGCGGGGGGGCCCCGAACGGGGAGCTGTTTTTT. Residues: CASSSSGGAPNGELFF.

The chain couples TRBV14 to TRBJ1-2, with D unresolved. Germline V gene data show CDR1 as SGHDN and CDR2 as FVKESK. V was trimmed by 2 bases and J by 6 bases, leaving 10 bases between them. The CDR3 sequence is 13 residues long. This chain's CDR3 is CASSQRPWDGYTF. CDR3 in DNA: TGTGCCAGCAGCCAAAGACCCTGGGATGGCTACACCTTC.

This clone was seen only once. The CDR3 sequence is CAVGDRGQTKHGYTF. The CDR3 nucleotides read TGTGCCGTCGGGGACAGGGGACAAACAAAACATGGCTACACCTTC. The chain has TRBV12-2 and TRBJ1-2; the table's D gene call, TRBD1, was not cross checked with the DNA. TRBV12-2 is annotated as a pseudogene. The CDR3 length is 15 residues.

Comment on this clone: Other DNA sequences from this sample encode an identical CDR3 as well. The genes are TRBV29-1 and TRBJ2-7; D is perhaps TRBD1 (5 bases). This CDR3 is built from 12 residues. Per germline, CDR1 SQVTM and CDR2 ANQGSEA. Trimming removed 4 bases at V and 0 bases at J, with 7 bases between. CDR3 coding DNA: TGCAGCGTTGGCAGGGACTCCTACGAGCAGTACTTC. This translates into CSVGRDSYEQYF.

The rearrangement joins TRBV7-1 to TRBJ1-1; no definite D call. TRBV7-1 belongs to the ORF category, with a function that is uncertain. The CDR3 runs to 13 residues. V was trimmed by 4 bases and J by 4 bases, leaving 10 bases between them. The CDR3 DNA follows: TGTGCCAGCAGCTTAGGCGGGAGCACTGAAGCTTTCTTT. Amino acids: CASSLGGSTEAFF.